The present TCR beta chain was sequenced within a study of T cells after yellow fever vaccination. CDR3 length: 16 amino acids. Germline CDR1 is MGHRA and CDR2 is YSYEKL. The V and J ends lost 2 bases and 8 bases respectively, with 19 bases between them. TCRdb called the 5' RACE reads again in MiXCR, with one record for every CDR3 protein. Here the sample spans hundreds of thousands of distinct CDR3 sequences, approximately 13% being singletons. This TCR was sampled from a man aged 25 to 45 who received the YFV17D yellow fever vaccine. The sample here was PBMCs, taken on the day of the yellow fever booster vaccination. The genes are TRBV4-1 and TRBJ2-1; D gene ambiguous. The CDR3: CASSQLSGRRLDEQFF. The CDR3 nucleotides are TGCGCCAGCAGCCAACTGTCTGGTAGGCGGTTGGATGAGCAGTTCTTC.